These T cell receptor beta chains were read from a single sample in a study of blood T cell repertoires in COVID-19. Produced via immunoSEQ multiplex PCR; TCRdb's table is partial and in-frame only. The sample has some 200,000 clones, about 88% seen once. Sequencing was performed on peripheral blood. Source of these receptors: a man between 40 and 49 years old with active or convalescent COVID-19. Both conserved end residues are part of each CDR3. Each record gives: V gene, D gene, clone size, J gene, CDR3 protein, CDR3 DNA. D genes are given only for firm matches. The listing skips clone size in some rows; elsewhere it reads once, few, many or a size class.

V gene: TRBV19; D gene: NA; clone size: NA; J gene: TRBJ2-7; CDR3 protein: CASSMDTRSYEQYF; CDR3 DNA: TGTGCCAGTAGTATGGACACCCGCTCCTACGAGCAGTACTTC
V gene: TRBV2; D gene: NA; clone size: few; J gene: TRBJ1-2; CDR3 protein: CASSEGGVYGYTF; CDR3 DNA: TGTGCCAGCAGTGAGGGGGGAGTCTATGGCTACACCTTC
V gene: TRBV6-4; D gene: TRBD1; clone size: NA; J gene: TRBJ1-3; CDR3 protein: CASSDREQGKSGNTIYF; CDR3 DNA: TGTGCCAGCAGTGATAGAGAACAGGGGAAATCGGGAAACACCATATATTTT
V gene: TRBV18; D gene: TRBD2; clone size: NA; J gene: TRBJ2-1; CDR3 protein: CATSRGGMIGNEQFF; CDR3 DNA: TGTGCCACCTCGAGGGGAGGGATGATTGGGAATGAGCAGTTCTTC
V gene: TRBV5-4; D gene: TRBD2; clone size: NA; J gene: TRBJ2-3; CDR3 protein: CASSLPGRGDTQYF; CDR3 DNA: TGTGCCAGCAGCTTGCCGGGGAGGGGTGATACGCAGTATTTT
V gene: TRBV7-9; D gene: TRBD1; clone size: NA; J gene: TRBJ2-3; CDR3 protein: CASTQDRGNTDTQYF; CDR3 DNA: TGTGCCAGCACCCAGGACAGGGGAAACACAGATACGCAGTATTTT
V gene: TRBV28; D gene: TRBD1; clone size: NA; J gene: TRBJ1-2; CDR3 protein: CASSTPGQGMGYTF; CDR3 DNA: TGTGCCAGCAGCACGCCGGGACAGGGGATGGGCTACACCTTC
V gene: TRBV5-5; D gene: NA; clone size: once; J gene: TRBJ1-5; CDR3 protein: CASKPTVYSNQPQHF; CDR3 DNA: TGTGCCAGCAAACCGACAGTTTATAGCAATCAGCCCCAGCATTTT
V gene: TRBV6-5; D gene: TRBD1; clone size: NA; J gene: TRBJ1-1; CDR3 protein: CATSDRGITEAFF; CDR3 DNA: TGTGCCACCTCCGACAGGGGAATAACTGAAGCTTTCTTT
V gene: TRBV9; D gene: NA; clone size: NA; J gene: TRBJ1-1; CDR3 protein: CASSPSGGASTEAFF; CDR3 DNA: TGTGCCAGCAGCCCCAGTGGGGGGGCGAGCACTGAAGCTTTCTTT
V gene: TRBV5-1; D gene: NA; clone size: few; J gene: TRBJ1-4; CDR3 protein: CASSTEQGPQQKLFF; CDR3 DNA: TGCGCCAGCAGCACTGAACAGGGTCCTCAGCAAAAACTGTTTTTT
V gene: TRBV2; D gene: NA; clone size: few; J gene: TRBJ1-1; CDR3 protein: CASSDGVGTEAFF; CDR3 DNA: TGTGCCAGCAGTGATGGAGTTGGCACTGAAGCTTTCTTT
V gene: TRBV19; D gene: NA; clone size: NA; J gene: TRBJ2-3; CDR3 protein: CASRQALGDTQYF; CDR3 DNA: TGTGCCAGTAGACAGGCCTTGGGAGATACGCAGTATTTT
V gene: TRBV19; D gene: NA; clone size: NA; J gene: TRBJ1-5; CDR3 protein: CASSIPQLLNQPQHF; CDR3 DNA: TGTGCCAGTAGTATCCCCCAACTACTTAATCAGCCCCAGCATTTT
V gene: TRBV9; D gene: TRBD2; clone size: NA; J gene: TRBJ2-2; CDR3 protein: CASSASSGGITNTGELFF; CDR3 DNA: TGTGCCAGCAGCGCCTCTAGCGGGGGGATAACGAACACCGGGGAGCTGTTTTTT
V gene: TRBV9; D gene: NA; clone size: NA; J gene: TRBJ2-2; CDR3 protein: CASSVVPGEPSTGELFF; CDR3 DNA: TGTGCCAGCAGCGTAGTCCCAGGGGAGCCGAGCACCGGGGAGCTGTTTTTT
V gene: TRBV5-6; D gene: TRBD2; clone size: NA; J gene: TRBJ2-4; CDR3 protein: CASSLSLADKNIQYF; CDR3 DNA: TGTGCCAGCAGCTTGAGTCTAGCGGATAAAAACATTCAGTACTTC
V gene: TRBV19; D gene: NA; clone size: NA; J gene: TRBJ1-6; CDR3 protein: CASSMSQGTNNSPLHF; CDR3 DNA: TGTGCCAGTAGTATGTCGCAGGGGACTAATAATTCACCCCTCCACTTT
V gene: TRBV5-6; D gene: TRBD1; clone size: NA; J gene: TRBJ2-5; CDR3 protein: CASSRDRRGTQYF; CDR3 DNA: TGTGCCAGCAGCCGGGACAGGAGGGGGACCCAGTACTTC
V gene: TRBV5-5; D gene: TRBD1; clone size: NA; J gene: TRBJ1-1; CDR3 protein: CASRTGARTEAFF; CDR3 DNA: TGTGCCAGCCGCACAGGGGCGAGGACTGAAGCTTTCTTT
V gene: TRBV15; D gene: NA; clone size: NA; J gene: TRBJ1-3; CDR3 protein: CATSREPSSGGYSGNTIYF; CDR3 DNA: TGTGCCACCAGCAGAGAACCATCGTCTGGCGGTTACTCTGGAAACACCATATATTTT
V gene: TRBV6-5; D gene: TRBD1; clone size: NA; J gene: TRBJ2-7; CDR3 protein: CASSRGQGVVNEQYF; CDR3 DNA: TGTGCCAGCAGCCGGGGACAGGGGGTCGTTAACGAGCAGTACTTC
V gene: TRBV5-1; D gene: TRBD2; clone size: NA; J gene: TRBJ2-1; CDR3 protein: CASSRKREGLGEQFF; CDR3 DNA: TGCGCCAGCAGTCGAAAGCGGGAGGGGTTGGGTGAGCAGTTCTTC
V gene: TRBV7-8; D gene: NA; clone size: NA; J gene: TRBJ1-5; CDR3 protein: CASSLRGNQPQHF; CDR3 DNA: TGTGCCAGCAGCTTAAGGGGGAACCAGCCCCAGCATTTT
V gene: TRBV10-3; D gene: TRBD1; clone size: NA; J gene: TRBJ2-7; CDR3 protein: CAISVRDSPGHEQYF; CDR3 DNA: TGTGCCATCAGTGTTCGGGACAGTCCCGGCCACGAGCAGTACTTC